This T cell receptor (beta chain) was found in a study of blood T cell repertoires in COVID-19. Overall study context: Acute and convalescent COVID-19 specimens originated in the United States, Italy and Spain.

In the source study's methods: Reference gene primers were amplified, and this amplification served to estimate nucleated cell counts. Produced via immunoSEQ multiplex PCR; TCRdb's table is partial and in-frame only. The D gene and trimming were derived from the DNA, and the V and J assignments and clone size from that table. Here the sample spans more than 95,000 clones, less than 85% being singletons. V lost 1 base to trimming and J lost 3 bases; unmatched junction nucleotides: 4. The CDR3 covers 17 residues. Germline V gene sequence: CDR1 LGHDT, CDR2 YNNKEL (reference sequence). This TCR derives from a man aged 50 or older with acute or convalescent COVID-19. The chain joins TRBV3-1 (or the pseudogene TRBV3-2) to TRBJ2-7, with 15 bases that match TRBD2. Sequencing was done on a sample of peripheral blood. The CDR3 DNA sequence: TGTGCCAGCAGCCAAGGTAGGACTAGCGGGGGGGTCTACGAGCAGTACTTC. Translation: CASSQGRTSGGVYEQYF.